The 28 T cell receptor beta chains presented below share a single source sample, sequenced in a study of blood T cell repertoires in COVID-19. Data came from immunoSEQ multiplex PCR; TCRdb stores just in-frame clones and leaves some out. This table holds approximately 220,000 clones, 85% to 90% found once. The material sequenced was peripheral blood. These receptors originate from a man between 50 and 59 years old with acute or convalescent COVID-19.

This chain links TRBV6-5 with TRBJ1-6; 12 nucleotides align to TRBD1. The germline V gene has CDR1 MNHEY and CDR2 SVGAGI. The J segment lost 8 bases and the V segment lost 4 bases, leaving 3 bases of the junction unmatched. The CDR3 is 15 residues long. CDR3 nucleotide sequence: TGTGCCAGCAGTTGGGACAGGGGGCAGGATTCACCCCTCCACTTT. The encoded protein is CASSWDRGQDSPLHF.

V is TRBV6-5 and J is TRBJ1-2; possible D gene TRBD1, 6 bases. The CDR3 contains 16 residues. From germline, CDR1 is MNHEY and CDR2 SVGAGI. V lost 3 bases, J lost 2 bases, and 16 bases lay in between. The CDR3 DNA follows: TGTGCCAGCAGTTATTCAGGGGCTGGACGCAACTATGGCTACACCTTC. Translating gives CASSYSGAGRNYGYTF.

The genes are TRBV5-1 and TRBJ2-2, with D possibly being TRBD1 (5 bases). Germline CDR1 and CDR2: SGHRS and YFSETQ. The CDR3 totals 15 residues. The V end was cut by 0 bases, the J end by 1 base, with 7 bases between. CDR3 bases: TGCGCCAGCAGCTTGGGCGGACAGAACACCGGGGAGCTGTTTTTT. It translates to CASSLGGQNTGELFF.

V usage is TRBV19 and J usage is TRBJ1-2; D uncertain. The CDR3 is 14 residues long. Germline V CDR1 and CDR2: LNHDA, SQIVND (reference sequence). Deletions cut 3 bases from V and 5 bases from J, with 13 bases between. The CDR3 DNA is TGTGCCAGTAGTATTGGAGGGAAGGGTTATGGCTACACCTTC. Its protein product is CASSIGGKGYGYTF.

The V gene is TRBV27, the J gene TRBJ2-3; 8 bases agree with TRBD2. The CDR3 length is 17 residues. V trimming: 4 bases; J trimming: 6 bases; junction bases outside the gene matches: 15. The germline V gene encodes CDR1 MNHEY and CDR2 SMNVEV (reference sequence). CDR3 protein: CASSSMTDSGVGDTQYF. The CDR3 DNA follows: TGTGCCAGCAGTTCAATGACCGATAGCGGGGTTGGGGATACGCAGTATTTT.

The chain couples TRBV27 to TRBJ2-7; 8 bases line up with TRBD1. The CDR3 runs 14 residues. Germline CDR1 is MNHEY and CDR2 is SMNVEV (reference sequence). Germline trimming cut 4 bases from V and 1 base from J; bases unmatched to any gene: 3. The CDR3 DNA reads as TGTGCCAGCAGTTCCCGGACAGGGTCCTACGAGCAGTACTTC. Translating it yields CASSSRTGSYEQYF.

The table lists this clone with a few counts. This chain uses TRBV7-2 with TRBJ1-5; D gene ambiguous. Germline assignment: CDR1 SGHTA and CDR2 FQGNSA. The V and J ends lost 4 bases and 0 bases respectively, with 13 bases between them. This CDR3 is built from 16 residues. This CDR3 reads CASSSRPRNSNQPQHF. The CDR3 region has the DNA TGTGCCAGCAGCTCCCGACCCAGGAATAGCAATCAGCCCCAGCATTTT.

This chain joins TRBV6-5 and TRBJ1-2; 8 positions match TRBD1. The CDR3 sequence is 13 residues long. V was pared by 6 bases and J by 3 bases, with 3 bases of the junction left unmatched. Germline CDR1 and CDR2: MNHEY and SVGAGI. CDR3 in DNA: TGTGCCAGCAGGATGGACAGGGACTATGGCTACACCTTC. Protein sequence: CASRMDRDYGYTF.

V is TRBV5-5 and J is TRBJ1-3; D may be TRBD1 (5 bases). CDR1 is SGHKS, CDR2 YYEKEE, per germline (reference sequence). Trimming removed 4 bases at V and 0 bases at J, with 14 bases between. The CDR3 consists of 16 residues. The CDR3 sequence: CASSVPGAVSGNTIYF. CDR3 nucleotides: TGTGCCAGCAGCGTCCCTGGGGCAGTCTCTGGAAACACCATATATTTT. The full variable domain, its missing parts supplied by reference TRBV5-5 and TRBJ1-3, is DAGVTQSPTHLIKTRGQQVTLRCSPISGHKSVSWYQQVLGQGPQFIFQYYEKEERGRGNFPDRFSARQFPNYSSELNVNALLLGDSALYLCASSVPGAVSGNTIYFGEGSWLTVV.

The chain employs TRBV27 and TRBJ2-1, with TRBD1 matching 9 bases. Germline V gene data show CDR1 as MNHEY and CDR2 as SMNVEV (reference sequence). The trim removed 6 bases at V and 5 bases at J, leaving 14 bases unmatched. The CDR3 runs to 17 residues. The CDR3 DNA follows: TGTGCCAGCAGCCCGGACAGGGGCCAATCAAGAAACAATGAGCAGTTCTTC. Its protein product is CASSPDRGQSRNNEQFF.

The V and J genes are TRBV5-4 and TRBJ2-3, with D perhaps TRBD2 (7 bases). The V gene's germline CDR1 is SGHNT and CDR2 YYREEE (reference sequence). The CDR3 consists of 14 residues. The V end lost 4 bases, the J end lost 1 base, and 10 bases lay between the germline ends. The CDR3 region has the DNA TGTGCCAGCAGCCGCGGGGGCGGCACAGATACGCAGTATTTT. Amino acids: CASSRGGGTDTQYF.

The chain joins TRBV6-5 to TRBJ2-3; 9 nucleotides agree with TRBD1. This CDR3 is built from 16 residues. Trimming took 2 bases from V and 0 from J; bases not matched to a gene: 3. Germline V gene lookup returns CDR1 MNHEY and CDR2 SVGAGI. The CDR3: CASSYGGTGSTDTQYF. DNA for the CDR3: TGTGCCAGCAGTTACGGTGGGACAGGGAGCACAGATACGCAGTATTTT.

The rearrangement joins TRBV18 to TRBJ1-3; D gene unclear. Germline-derived CDR1 and CDR2 are KGHSH and LQKENI. This CDR3 is built from 14 residues. The V end lost 6 bases, the J end lost 2 bases, and 11 bases lay between the germline ends. This CDR3 reads CASSSRQTGNTIYF. CDR3 DNA sequence: TGTGCCAGCTCTTCCCGACAAACTGGAAACACCATATATTTT.

This chain joins TRBV7-6 and TRBJ1-1; D is possibly TRBD1 (6 bases). Trimming shortened V by 6 bases and J by 0 bases, and 8 bases separated the two germline ends. Germline V CDR1 and CDR2: SGHVS, FNYEAQ. The CDR3 is 13 residues long. CDR3 sequence (DNA): TGTGCCAGCAGTCGGACAGTGAACACTGAAGCTTTCTTT. Its translation is CASSRTVNTEAFF.

The chain links TRBV30 to TRBJ1-5; 7 bases agree with TRBD1. Germline assignment: CDR1 GTSNPN and CDR2 SVGIG (reference sequence). The CDR3 contains 13 residues. V shed 2 bases, J shed 5 bases, and the junction held 3 bases outside the gene matches. This CDR3 reads CAWSNTGDQPQHF. Written as DNA, the CDR3 is TGTGCCTGGAGTAATACAGGGGATCAGCCCCAGCATTTT.

The chain uses TRBV5-1 and TRBJ2-5; D is possibly TRBD1 (6 bases). The CDR3 has 13 amino acids. Trimming removed 4 bases at V and 2 bases at J, with 9 bases between. Germline loops: CDR1 SGHRS, CDR2 YFSETQ. CDR3 sequence reads: CASSVTGQETQYF. CDR3 DNA sequence: TGCGCCAGCAGCGTAACAGGGCAAGAGACCCAGTACTTC.

The V gene is TRBV7-2, the J gene TRBJ2-3; a weak D match, TRBD2 (6 bases). This CDR3 is 15 amino acids long. Germline V gives CDR1 SGHTA, CDR2 FQGNSA. V was pared by 1 base and J by 1 base, with 9 bases between. CDR3 sequence: CASSLGSSGTDTQYF. The CDR3 region has the DNA TGTGCCAGCAGCTTAGGATCTAGCGGCACAGATACGCAGTATTTT.

V usage is TRBV11-3 and J usage is TRBJ2-1; D might be TRBD2 (5 bases). From germline, CDR1 is SGHNT and CDR2 YENEEA. Trimming removed 3 bases at V and 9 bases at J, with 12 bases between. The CDR3 is made up of 13 amino acids. In DNA form, the CDR3 reads TGTGCCAGCAGCTTTGGTGCGGGCGGTGAGCAGTTCTTC. It translates to CASSFGAGGEQFF.

The gene calls are TRBV19 and TRBJ2-7, with 9 positions matching TRBD1. Looked up from germline, CDR1 is LNHDA and CDR2 is SQIVND (reference sequence). The CDR3 covers 15 residues. Trimming took 5 bases from V and 1 from J; bases not matched to a gene: 6. Here the CDR3 DNA reads TGTGCCAGTAGTTCCGGGACAGGGCCTTCCTACGAGCAGTACTTC. Translation gives CASSSGTGPSYEQYF.

CDR3: CASTRWGGNKSPLHF. For the CDR3, the DNA is TGTGCCAGCACCAGATGGGGAGGGAACAAGTCACCCCTCCACTTT. The V call is TRBV28, the J call TRBJ1-6; no definite D call. Germline CDR1 MDHEN, CDR2 SYDVKM. V lost 7 bases to trimming and J lost 10 bases, with 20 bases between them. The CDR3 is 15 amino acids.

This chain joins TRBV4-1 and TRBJ1-2, with TRBD1 as a possible D gene (5 bases). V was trimmed by 4 bases and J by 5 bases, leaving 11 bases between them. CDR3 length: 13 residues. CDR1 and CDR2 (germline): MGHRA, YSYEKL. CDR3 protein: CASSPRDLYGYTF. DNA of the CDR3: TGCGCCAGCAGCCCCCGGGACTTATATGGCTACACCTTC.

This chain uses TRBV6-6 with TRBJ1-1; TRBD1 is a possible D gene (6 bases). CDR1 is MNHNY, CDR2 SVGAGI, per germline (reference sequence). The CDR3 runs to 14 residues. The V and J ends lost 6 bases and 2 bases respectively, with 13 bases between them. CDR3 residues: CASRAPDSNTEAFF. The DNA for the CDR3 is TGTGCCAGCAGAGCTCCGGACAGCAACACTGAAGCTTTCTTT.

This clone was detected once. The chain recombines TRBV18 with TRBJ1-4; D gene ambiguous. V gave up 6 bases and J gave up 7 bases, with 15 bases separating them. This CDR3 has 14 residues. Germline CDR1 and CDR2: KGHSH and LQKENI. CDR3 nucleotides: TGTGCCAGCTCCCAGACGGAGGGCCGTGAAAAACTGTTTTTT. Protein: CASSQTEGREKLFF.

The table lists this clone with a few counts. The V gene is TRBV19, the J gene TRBJ2-1; 14 bases align to TRBD2. The CDR3 loop spans 15 amino acids. In germline, CDR1 is LNHDA, CDR2 SQIVND (reference sequence). The V and J ends lost 5 bases and 10 bases, in that order; junction bases with no gene match: 7. The CDR3, as DNA: TGTGCCAGTAGTGACGGACTAGCGGGGGGTCCCGAGCAGTTCTTC. Its translation is CASSDGLAGGPEQFF.

This chain uses TRBV7-8 with TRBJ1-5; D is unresolved. The CDR3 consists of 12 residues. Trimming removed 2 bases at V and 6 bases at J, with 5 bases between. The germline CDR1 and CDR2 sequences are SGHVS and FQNEAQ. The CDR3 here is CASSLSFQPQHF. In nucleotides, the CDR3 is TGTGCCAGCAGCTTATCTTTTCAGCCCCAGCATTTT.

V and J are TRBV5-1 and TRBJ1-3; no firm D call. Germline V CDR1 and CDR2: SGHRS, YFSETQ. V gave up 0 bases and J gave up 2 bases, with 6 bases separating them. This CDR3 spans 14 amino acids. The CDR3 here is CASSLGEAGNTIYF. CDR3 bases: TGCGCCAGCAGCTTGGGCGAGGCTGGAAACACCATATATTTT.

The chain uses TRBV4-1 and TRBJ2-7, with TRBD2 matching 8 bases. This CDR3 region has 17 residues. J was trimmed by 4 bases and V by 4 bases; bases with no gene match: 15. Germline CDR1 is MGHRA and CDR2 is YSYEKL. CDR3 sequence: CASSPSLEIAGKYEQYF. CDR3 in DNA: TGCGCCAGCAGCCCCTCTCTAGAGATAGCGGGGAAATACGAGCAGTACTTC.

This rearrangement joins TRBV10-1 to TRBJ1-6; possibly TRBD1 for D (5 bases). The germline V and J ends were trimmed by 10 bases and 12 bases, with 7 bases remaining between them. The germline V gene encodes CDR1 WNHNN and CDR2 SYGVQD (reference sequence). The CDR3 sequence is 9 residues long. CDR3 protein: CATDRPLHF. Written as DNA, the CDR3 is TGCGCCACCGACAGACCCCTCCACTTT.